This is a list of T cell receptor beta chains from one sample in a study of T cell responses to AZD1222 COVID-19 vaccine. The assay was immunoSEQ multiplex PCR, and TCRdb's table has in-frame clones only and misses some. This sample has 95,000 to 150,000 clones, with approximately 83% found just once. Source: peripheral blood, taken on day 0 of AZD1222 vaccination. Every receptor here comes from an adult in good health. Both conserved end residues are part of each CDR3. The D gene is left open where the match is weak. The size field is filled for only some rows; it gives once, few, many or a size class.

clone_size j_call d_call v_call cdr3_aa
NA TRBJ1-2 NA TRBV6-5 CASSYTQLAGYTF
once TRBJ2-7 NA TRBV5-1 CASSRGLSPEQYF
NA TRBJ2-7 TRBD1 TRBV30 CAWSAGTGRNEQYF
NA TRBJ2-7 NA TRBV5-4 CASSLDPGLYEQYF
NA TRBJ1-2 NA TRBV5-3 CAPPRAEGCITF
NA TRBJ2-3 NA TRBV2 CASANRAVTDTQYF
NA TRBJ2-1 TRBD2 TRBV7-7 CASSLAGAGGLNEQFF
NA TRBJ2-5 NA TRBV29-1 CSVDTSGREETQYF
NA TRBJ2-7 NA TRBV5-4 CASSSPGLEYEQYF
few TRBJ1-1 TRBD1 TRBV6-5 CKRGDSMNTEAFF
few TRBJ2-7 TRBD2 TRBV24-1 CATRAGGLSGEQYF
NA TRBJ1-2 NA TRBV28 CASSPPGENYGYTF
NA TRBJ2-7 NA TRBV9 CASSVTSSQGYQYF
few TRBJ2-1 NA TRBV27 CASSLNGRAQRGEQFF
NA TRBJ2-4 NA TRBV12-3/TRBV12-4 CASNSLGENIQYF
NA TRBJ1-6 TRBD1 TRBV20-1 CSASWDRGGGSPLHF
NA TRBJ2-3 TRBD2 TRBV3-1/TRBV3-2 CASSQDLAGGTDTQYF
NA TRBJ2-7 NA TRBV11-2 CASSLARSSYEQYF
once TRBJ1-2 TRBD1 TRBV27 CASSLSWDRGNGYTF
many TRBJ1-5 TRBD1 TRBV3-1/TRBV3-2 CASSQGQPPGPQHF
NA TRBJ2-7 TRBD2 TRBV13 CASSSLNRRGAYEQYF
few TRBJ1-2 NA TRBV19 CASSSGGSYGYTF
NA TRBJ2-3 NA TRBV7-3 CASSLEGGPDTDTQYF
NA TRBJ2-7 NA TRBV5-4 CASSLGPGGRDEQYF
NA TRBJ1-1 TRBD1 TRBV5-4 CASSSGQGSEAFF
NA TRBJ1-2 NA TRBV25-1 CASSGWGHYGYTF
NA TRBJ1-1 NA TRBV3-1/TRBV3-2 CASSGSAAFEAFF
NA TRBJ2-1 NA TRBV24-1 CATSDPGTGSYNEQFF
NA TRBJ2-5 TRBD2 TRBV3-1/TRBV3-2 CASSQGLAGGSRQETQYF
NA TRBJ1-1 NA TRBV30 CAGRPPNTEAFF
once TRBJ2-7 NA TRBV6-5 CASSLTGLPEQYF
NA TRBJ2-3 NA TRBV11-2 CASSPWVGYGDTQYF
NA TRBJ2-1 TRBD1 TRBV24-1 CATSATGQGRSEQFF
NA TRBJ2-3 TRBD1 TRBV5-6 CASSRDRGSDTQYF
NA TRBJ1-1 NA TRBV5-1 CASSLVGADTEAFF
NA TRBJ1-2 NA TRBV3-1/TRBV3-2 CASSPRGQRNGYTF
NA TRBJ2-2 TRBD2 TRBV29-1 CSVRSGRGATGELFF
NA TRBJ2-7 NA TRBV5-6 CASSFRAGISYEQYF
once TRBJ1-1 NA TRBV7-9 CASSFQRGAFF
NA TRBJ2-7 TRBD2 TRBV7-2 CASSTSALAGSYEQYF
NA TRBJ2-7 NA TRBV7-8 CASSPIPYEQYF
NA TRBJ1-2 NA TRBV11-1 CASSRTGDGYTF
NA TRBJ1-1 NA TRBV5-1 CASSLGQEEAFF
few TRBJ2-7 NA TRBV30 CAWRRGVEQYF
NA TRBJ1-2 TRBD1 TRBV5-6 CASSFGQGHGYTF
NA TRBJ2-3 NA TRBV5-6 CASSLDRTTSTDTQYF
NA TRBJ2-5 TRBD2 TRBV5-1 CASSLAGGQYF
NA TRBJ2-3 NA TRBV12-5 CASGLVVGPSTDTQYF
NA TRBJ2-3 NA TRBV2 CASSSDEGGFDTQYF
NA TRBJ2-6 NA TRBV19 CASKRAAFSGANVLTF
NA TRBJ1-5 NA TRBV30 CAWSSDSNQPQHF
once TRBJ2-7 TRBD1 TRBV30 CAWSIPGQGASEQYF